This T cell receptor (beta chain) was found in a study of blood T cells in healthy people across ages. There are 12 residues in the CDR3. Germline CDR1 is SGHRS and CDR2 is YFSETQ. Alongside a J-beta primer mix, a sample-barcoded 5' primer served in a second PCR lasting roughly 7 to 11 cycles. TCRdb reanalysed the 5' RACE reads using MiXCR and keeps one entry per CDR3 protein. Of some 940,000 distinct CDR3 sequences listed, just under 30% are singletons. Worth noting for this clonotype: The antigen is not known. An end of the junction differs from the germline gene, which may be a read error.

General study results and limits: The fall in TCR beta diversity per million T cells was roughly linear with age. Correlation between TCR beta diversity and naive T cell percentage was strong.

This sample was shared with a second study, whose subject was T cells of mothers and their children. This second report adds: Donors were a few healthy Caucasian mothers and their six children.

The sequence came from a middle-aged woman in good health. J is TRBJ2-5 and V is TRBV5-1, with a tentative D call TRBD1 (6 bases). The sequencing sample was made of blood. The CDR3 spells CAGSILDSPKYF. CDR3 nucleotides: TGCGCCGGCAGCATCCTGGACAGTCCCAAGTACTTC.